These 18 T cell receptor beta chains were all obtained from the same sample, sequenced in a study of beta chain features in type 1 diabetes. The authors reverse transcribed all of the isolated RNA, so sequencing captured expressed TCRB transcripts. Generated by immunoSEQ multiplex PCR, the TCRdb table keeps only in-frame clones and is missing some. The sample yields around 240,000 clones, 68% seen once. Sequencing was done on a sample of naive CD4+ T cells from blood. All receptors come from a man aged 25 to 45 in good health.

This clone was seen a few times. This rearrangement joins TRBV11-2 to TRBJ2-4, with TRBD1 matching over 8 bases. CDR3 size: 15 residues. CDR1 is SGHAT and CDR2 is FQNNGV in the germline V gene. With 6 bases clipped from V and 7 bases from J, the junction kept 11 bases outside the gene matches. CDR3 in DNA: TGTGCCAGCAGGACCACACCGGGACAGGTGAACATTCAGTACTTC. This sequence encodes CASRTTPGQVNIQYF.

The CDR3 loop is CASRFIGSGGELFF. CDR3 DNA sequence: TGCGCCAGCAGATTCATCGGGAGTGGAGGGGAGCTGTTTTTT. The J gene is TRBJ2-2, the V gene TRBV4-1; possibly TRBD2 for D (6 bases). V was clipped by 6 bases and J by 8 bases, with 16 bases between them. The CDR3 is 14 residues long. Germline V gene lookup returns CDR1 MGHRA and CDR2 YSYEKL.

This clone was seen more than once but under ten times. CDR3 sequence reads: CAWSVSPGVGNTIYF. In DNA, the CDR3 is TGTGCCTGGAGTGTATCGCCAGGGGTTGGAAACACCATATATTTT. This chain connects TRBV30 to TRBJ1-3, with D perhaps TRBD1 (6 bases). The CDR3 has 15 amino acids. Per the germline V gene, CDR1 is GTSNPN and CDR2 is SVGIG (reference sequence). The ends were cut back, 0 bases at V and 3 bases at J, with 12 bases in the middle.

CDR3 DNA sequence: TGTGCCAGCAGCCCCCGGGACACTTACACCGGGGAGCTGTTTTTT. Its protein product is CASSPRDTYTGELFF. The chain recombines TRBV7-2 with TRBJ2-2; TRBD1 might be the D (6 bases). This CDR3 spans 15 amino acids. Germline CDR1 SGHTA, CDR2 FQGNSA. Trimming stripped 5 bases from V and 3 bases from J, with 13 bases between. The whole variable domain, filled in from reference TRBV7-2 and TRBJ2-2, reads GAGVSQSPSNKVTEKGKDVELRCDPISGHTALYWYRQSLGQGLEFLIYFQGNSAPDKSGLPSDRFSAERTGGSVSTLTIQRTQQEDSAVYLCASSPRDTYTGELFFGEGSRLTVL.

The CDR3 nucleotides read TGTGCCAGTAAGCGGGACAGGGGGATTAATCAGCCCCAGCATTTT. Its protein product is CASKRDRGINQPQHF. The J gene is TRBJ1-5, the V gene TRBV19; 11 nucleotides match TRBD1. The CDR3 covers 15 residues. V was pared by 7 bases and J by 4 bases, with 6 bases of the junction left unmatched. Germline V gives CDR1 LNHDA, CDR2 SQIVND (reference sequence).

This clone was recorded only once. An end of the junction does not agree with germline; a read error may underlie this. The V gene is TRBV29-1, the J gene TRBJ2-7; 7 nucleotides match TRBD1. Germline values: CDR1 SQVTM, CDR2 ANQGSEA. This CDR3 is built from 11 residues. The CDR3 DNA is TGCAGCAACCCGAGTAAGGGGACAGTTGACTTC. Amino acids: CSNPSKGTVDF.

The V call is TRBV7-2, the J call TRBJ2-2; the D gene is possibly TRBD2 (6 bases). The germline CDR1 and CDR2 sequences are SGHTA and FQGNSA. The V end lost 3 bases, the J end lost 1 base, and 9 bases lay between the germline ends. The CDR3 extends over 15 amino acids. The CDR3 is CASSLGAGNTGELFF. CDR3 bases: TGTGCCAGCAGCTTGGGAGCGGGGAACACCGGGGAGCTGTTTTTT.

The chain has TRBV29-1 and TRBJ2-5; D may be TRBD1 (5 bases). Trimming cost V 0 bases and J 5 bases, with 10 bases left between them. CDR1 and CDR2 (germline): SQVTM, ANQGSEA. The CDR3 loop spans 13 amino acids. The CDR3 sequence: CSVEDQGQETQYF. Written as DNA, the CDR3 is TGCAGCGTTGAAGATCAGGGTCAGGAGACCCAGTACTTC.

This clone was counted a few times. The chain couples TRBV2 to TRBJ2-5; D gene ambiguous. CDR3 length equals 10 residues. V was trimmed by 7 bases and J by 2 bases, leaving 2 bases between them. From germline, CDR1 is SNHLY and CDR2 FYNNEI. The DNA for the CDR3 is TGTGCCAGCACTCAAGAGACCCAGTACTTC. Its protein product is CASTQETQYF. The variable domain in full, completed from reference TRBV2 and TRBJ2-5, reads EPEVTQTPSHQVTQMGQEVILRCVPISNHLYFYWYRQILGQKVEFLVSFYNNEISEKSEIFDDQFSVERPDGSNFTLKIRSTKLEDSAMYFCASTQETQYFGPGTRLLVL.

V gene TRBV4-3 combines with J gene TRBJ1-4, with TRBD1 matching over 9 bases. CDR3 length: 15 amino acids. J lost 7 bases, V lost 0 bases, and 3 bases had no gene match. Germline CDR1 is LGHNA and CDR2 is YSLEER. The CDR3 here is CASSQDQDRGEKLFF. CDR3 sequence (DNA): TGCGCCAGCAGCCAAGACCAGGACAGGGGTGAAAAACTGTTTTTT.

The J gene is TRBJ2-3, the V gene TRBV6-6; D not resolved. CDR3 length: 13 residues. Trimming cost V 4 bases and J 1 base, with 6 bases left between them. Germline V gives CDR1 MNHNY, CDR2 SVGAGI (reference sequence). The CDR3 DNA reads TGTGCCAGCAGTTCCCAGGGCACAGATACGCAGTATTTT. This gives the protein CASSSQGTDTQYF.

The V call is TRBV13, the J call TRBJ2-7; D may be TRBD2 (6 bases). V was cut by 4 bases and J by 7 bases, with 17 bases left in between. Germline CDR1 is PRHDT and CDR2 is FYEKMQ (reference sequence). The CDR3 spans 14 residues. The chain's CDR3 is CASSYFGTVEEQYF. CDR3 bases: TGTGCCAGCAGCTACTTTGGGACTGTGGAGGAGCAGTACTTC.

This clone was detected only a few times. The chain employs TRBV30 and TRBJ2-7; TRBD2 might be the D (6 bases). From germline, CDR1 is GTSNPN and CDR2 SVGIG (reference sequence). The germline V and J ends were trimmed by 1 base and 4 bases, with 14 bases remaining between them. The CDR3 runs 14 residues. CDR3 sequence: CAWSAGLRGYEQYF. In DNA form, the CDR3 reads TGTGCCTGGAGTGCGGGACTGCGAGGATACGAGCAGTACTTC.

The genes are TRBV7-9 and TRBJ2-5; D possibly corresponds to TRBD1 (6 bases). Between the trimmed V and J ends, which lost 6 bases and 5 bases, there was a span of 10 bases. Germline lookup yields CDR1 SEHNR and CDR2 FQNEAQ (reference sequence). The CDR3 covers 12 residues. The CDR3 protein is CASRGTLETQYF. CDR3 DNA sequence: TGTGCCAGCAGAGGGACATTGGAGACCCAGTACTTC.

The rearrangement uses TRBV29-1 and TRBJ2-1; 12 bases are shared with TRBD1. The CDR3 consists of 14 residues. J lost 9 bases, V lost 5 bases, and 8 bases had no gene match. CDR1 is SQVTM and CDR2 is ANQGSEA in the germline V gene. The CDR3 sequence is CSVSGQGASGEQFF. The CDR3, as DNA: TGCAGCGTTTCGGGACAGGGGGCGTCTGGTGAGCAGTTCTTC.

The rearrangement links TRBV4-3 to TRBJ1-2; D remains ambiguous. The CDR3 is 17 residues long. The germline V and J ends were trimmed by 0 bases and 2 bases, with 16 bases remaining between them. Germline CDR1 reads LGHNA; CDR2 reads YSLEER. CDR3 amino acids: CASSQEAFSRKNYGYTF. CDR3 nucleotides: TGCGCCAGCAGCCAAGAAGCGTTCAGCAGGAAGAACTATGGCTACACCTTC.

V usage is TRBV9 and J usage is TRBJ2-7; D is ambiguous. The CDR3 extends over 14 amino acids. V lost 7 bases and J 1 base, leaving 15 bases between the germline ends. Germline V gives CDR1 SGDLS, CDR2 YYNGEE. The CDR3 sequence is CASGPPTPSYEQYF. As DNA, the CDR3 is TGTGCCAGCGGGCCACCGACGCCTTCCTACGAGCAGTACTTC.

V is TRBV10-3 and J is TRBJ2-1, with 7 bases identical to TRBD2. This CDR3 has 15 amino acids. The germline V gene has CDR1 ENHRY and CDR2 SYGVKD. The V gene end was trimmed by 3 bases and the J gene end by 0 bases; junction bases not matched to a gene: 2. CDR3 amino acids: CAISDGRSSYNEQFF. Written as DNA, the CDR3 is TGTGCCATCAGTGACGGGAGGAGCTCCTACAATGAGCAGTTCTTC.